These T cell receptor beta chains were read from a single sample in a study of T cell responses to AZD1222 COVID-19 vaccine. Clones were sequenced by immunoSEQ multiplex PCR, and TCRdb holds only the in-frame ones, with some missing. The sample carries under 150,000 clones, 84% recorded once. This specimen was peripheral blood, taken 28 days after the second AZD1222 dose. These receptors were taken from an adult who received the AZD1222 COVID-19 vaccine. CDR3s include the opening cysteine and the closing phenylalanine or tryptophan. A D gene is named only where the DNA matches it firmly. The size field is filled for only some rows; it gives once, few, many or a size class.

J | D | size | V | CDR3 | DNA
TRBJ1-4 | NA | NA | TRBV4-3 | CASSQDLGNRPTTNEKLFF | TGCGCCAGCAGCCAAGATCTAGGGAACAGACCTACAACTAATGAAAAACTGTTTTTT
TRBJ1-2 | NA | NA | TRBV3-1/TRBV3-2 | CASSTGANLGYGYTF | TGTGCCAGCAGCACGGGCGCTAATTTAGGCTATGGCTACACCTTC
TRBJ2-7 | NA | few | TRBV6-5 | CASSYGASYEQYF | TGTGCCAGCAGTTACGGGGCGTCCTACGAGCAGTACTTC
TRBJ1-1 | NA | few | TRBV5-6 | CASTHDDRVEAFF | TGTGCCAGCACCCACGATGACAGAGTCGAAGCTTTCTTT
TRBJ1-1 | TRBD1 | NA | TRBV10-3 | CAISGRQGAITEAFF | TGTGCCATCAGTGGGCGACAGGGAGCCATCACTGAAGCTTTCTTT
TRBJ1-5 | TRBD1 | NA | TRBV19 | CASRDRGNSNQPQHF | TGTGCCAGTAGAGACAGGGGTAATAGCAATCAGCCCCAGCATTTT
TRBJ1-5 | NA | NA | TRBV18 | CASSRQGNQPQHF | TGTGCCAGCTCAAGGCAGGGGAATCAGCCCCAGCATTTT
TRBJ2-1 | NA | few | TRBV5-1 | CASSLARIRLDEQFF | TGCGCCAGCAGCTTGGCCCGGATACGGCTCGATGAGCAGTTCTTC
TRBJ2-7 | NA | NA | TRBV7-2 | CASSLQVSYEQYF | TGTGCCAGCAGCTTACAGGTCTCTTACGAGCAGTACTTC
TRBJ2-5 | NA | NA | TRBV18 | CASSPGAGAEETQYF | TGTGCCAGCTCACCAGGCGCGGGGGCCGAAGAGACCCAGTACTTC
TRBJ1-3 | TRBD1 | NA | TRBV7-9 | CASSWTGAHASSGNTIYF | TGTGCCAGCAGCTGGACAGGGGCCCACGCGAGCTCTGGAAACACCATATATTTT
TRBJ1-4 | TRBD1 | NA | TRBV5-6 | CASSLGQVANEKLFF | TGTGCCAGCAGCCTGGGACAGGTGGCTAATGAAAAACTGTTTTTT
TRBJ1-2 | NA | few | TRBV5-1 | CASSLAQGPLYGYTF | TGCGCCAGCAGCTTGGCGCAGGGGCCGTTGTATGGCTACACCTTC
TRBJ1-1 | NA | NA | TRBV3-1/TRBV3-2 | CASSYTWGTEAFF | TGTGCCAGCAGCTATACGTGGGGGACTGAAGCTTTCTTT
TRBJ2-2 | NA | once | TRBV15 | CATSSDVTGELFF | TGTGCCACCAGCAGTGATGTAACGGGGGAGCTGTTTTTT
TRBJ2-2 | TRBD2 | NA | TRBV19 | CATPTSWGTGELFF | TGTGCCACTCCGACTAGCTGGGGCACCGGGGAGCTGTTTTTT
TRBJ2-3 | TRBD2 | once | TRBV29-1 | CSVGLDTDTQYF | TGCAGCGTGGGACTAGACACAGATACGCAGTATTTT
TRBJ1-3 | NA | few | TRBV7-9 | CASSFDGGPGNTIYF | TGTGCCAGCAGCTTCGACGGGGGTCCTGGAAACACCATATATTTT
TRBJ1-3 | NA | NA | TRBV4-3 | CASSQETGAASGNTIYF | TGCGCCAGCAGCCAAGAAACGGGGGCCGCCTCTGGAAACACCATATATTTT
TRBJ2-3 | NA | NA | TRBV5-6 | CASSLGTLSTDTQYF | TGTGCCAGCAGCTTAGGGACACTAAGCACAGATACGCAGTATTTT
TRBJ1-2 | NA | NA | TRBV2 | CASSERGTNYGYTF | TGTGCCAGCAGTGAACGGGGGACTAACTATGGCTACACCTTC
TRBJ1-5 | NA | NA | TRBV11-2 | CASTSPRSRLGDYQPQHF | TGTGCCAGCACTTCCCCCCGGAGCCGATTAGGGGATTATCAGCCCCAGCATTTT
TRBJ2-7 | TRBD2 | NA | TRBV27 | CASSSRTSFSYEQYF | TGTGCCAGCAGTTCACGGACTAGCTTCTCCTACGAGCAGTACTTC
TRBJ2-7 | TRBD1 | NA | TRBV10-3 | CAINTTGRSYEQYF | TGTGCCATCAACACGACAGGGAGATCCTACGAGCAGTACTTC
TRBJ2-1 | NA | NA | TRBV3-1/TRBV3-2 | CASSLWDSSSYNEQFF | TGTGCCAGCAGCCTCTGGGACTCAAGCTCCTACAATGAGCAGTTCTTC
TRBJ1-2 | NA | NA | TRBV6-4 | CASRLDGHNYGYTF | TGTGCCAGCAGGCTGGACGGACATAACTATGGCTACACCTTC
TRBJ1-5 | NA | NA | TRBV27 | CASSLYSANQPQHF | TGTGCCAGCAGTTTATATAGTGCGAATCAGCCCCAGCATTTT
TRBJ2-3 | NA | once | TRBV30 | CAWSPQRDTQYF | TGTGCCTGGAGTCCCCAGCGGGATACGCAGTATTTT
TRBJ2-3 | TRBD2 | NA | TRBV5-4 | CASSLGLAGSTDTQYF | TGTGCCAGCAGCTTGGGGCTAGCGGGAAGCACAGATACGCAGTATTTT
TRBJ1-1 | NA | NA | TRBV7-2 | CASSLGRGPMNTEAFF | TGTGCCAGCAGCTTAGGCAGGGGACCCATGAACACTGAAGCTTTCTTT
TRBJ1-5 | NA | NA | TRBV20-1 | CSASPGGNQPQHF | TGCAGTGCTAGTCCGGGGGGGAATCAGCCCCAGCATTTT
TRBJ2-2 | NA | NA | TRBV10-3 | CAINLKETNTGELFF | TGTGCCATCAACCTCAAGGAGACGAACACCGGGGAGCTGTTTTTT